This T cell receptor beta chain was obtained from a study of control samples from healthy donors and cancer patients (dated by TCRdb to the early 2020s). The library was prepared using the immunoSEQ multiplex PCR assay. TCRdb obtained this table from immuneACCESS and retained in-frame rearrangements with V and J assigned. These tables miss some clones; where compared with another copy, unresolved V genes account for less than half of the shortfall, and the remainder is unexplained. Counted in this sample were approximately 180,000 clones; 94% of them appeared once. The ten most abundant clones make up 1.3% to 1.5% of the sample. The CDR3 covers 15 residues, taking in both the cysteine and the phenylalanine. The CDR3 DNA has 45 bases and is translated from base 1. The CDR1 and CDR2 encoded by the germline V gene are SGHTA and FQGNSA. V is shortened by 5 bases, J by 0 bases, and the region joining them spans 14 bases.

In the case of this clone: What this receptor recognizes is not known. The record has no base qualities; no much larger clone is one base away.

The source is a woman between 18 and 30 years old in good health. Recombination connected TRBV7-2 to TRBJ2-7; TRBD2 is a weak D gene call, 7 bases matching. Sequenced sample: blood. CDR3 reads: CASSRTRGGSYEQYF. DNA sequence: TGTGCCAGCAGCCGTACTAGGGGGGGCTCCTACGAGCAGTACTTC. Reference TRBV7-2 and TRBJ2-7 proteins supply the regions before and after the CDR3; the full variable domain is: GAGVSQSPSNKVTEKGKDVELRCDPISGHTALYWYRQSLGQGLEFLIYFQGNSAPDKSGLPSDRFSAERTGGSVSTLTIQRTQQEDSAVYLCASSRTRGGSYEQYFGPGTRLTVT.